These T cell receptor beta chains were read from a single sample in a study of OX40 agonist ivuxolimab in advanced cancers. Sequencing used immunoSEQ multiplex PCR; TCRdb keeps in-frame clones, though not all of them. The sample shows over 20,000 clones, approximately 79% of them seen only once. The material was CD4+ or CD8+ T cells sorted from blood, obtained in a trial of the OX40 agonist ivuxolimab. All receptors come from an adult with an advanced solid tumor such as melanoma, head and neck, liver or kidney cancer. Both conserved end residues are part of each CDR3. Fields, in order: D gene, V gene, clone size, J gene, CDR3 protein. The D gene is left open where the match is weak. Expanded clones get a size class; other rows say once, few or many, or leave the size out.

D gene: NA; V gene: TRBV6-6; clone size: NA; J gene: TRBJ2-2; CDR3 protein: CASSPTGRGTGELFF
D gene: NA; V gene: TRBV27; clone size: NA; J gene: TRBJ1-5; CDR3 protein: CASSLGRDGRNQPQHF
D gene: NA; V gene: TRBV27; clone size: NA; J gene: TRBJ2-5; CDR3 protein: CASSLGLAETQYF
D gene: NA; V gene: TRBV6-5; clone size: NA; J gene: TRBJ2-7; CDR3 protein: CASSSYREIYEQYF
D gene: TRBD1; V gene: TRBV9; clone size: NA; J gene: TRBJ2-7; CDR3 protein: CAGSLSPGQGAYEQYF
D gene: TRBD2; V gene: TRBV27; clone size: NA; J gene: TRBJ2-5; CDR3 protein: CASSPETSGETQHF
D gene: TRBD2; V gene: TRBV28; clone size: once; J gene: TRBJ2-1; CDR3 protein: CASSKWLAGKNNEQFF
D gene: TRBD2; V gene: TRBV7-8; clone size: NA; J gene: TRBJ2-1; CDR3 protein: CASSYYGGGLYEQFF
D gene: TRBD2; V gene: TRBV6-5; clone size: NA; J gene: TRBJ2-4; CDR3 protein: CASSYQGGNIQYF
D gene: NA; V gene: TRBV27; clone size: NA; J gene: TRBJ1-1; CDR3 protein: CASTLGTEAFF
D gene: TRBD1; V gene: TRBV13; clone size: NA; J gene: TRBJ1-4; CDR3 protein: CASSLAATGDEKLFF
D gene: NA; V gene: TRBV13; clone size: NA; J gene: TRBJ2-7; CDR3 protein: CASSLGVRHEQYF
D gene: TRBD1; V gene: TRBV28; clone size: NA; J gene: TRBJ2-3; CDR3 protein: CASSGDPGQNSDTQYF
D gene: TRBD2; V gene: TRBV7-9; clone size: NA; J gene: TRBJ2-7; CDR3 protein: CASSSAGWEQYF
D gene: TRBD2; V gene: TRBV19; clone size: medium-sized; J gene: TRBJ2-3; CDR3 protein: CASSLMLAGGLGTDTQYF